This T cell receptor beta chain derives from a study of T-cell reconstitution after alpha-beta-depleted transplantation in children. As to this clonotype: No antigen is known for it.

Unique molecular identifiers were used to barcode this TCRbeta library. TCRdb recomputed calls from the PCR reads with MiXCR, one row per CDR3 protein. The table includes 70,000 or so distinct CDR3 sequences, roughly a tenth detected once. Study findings and constraints: Alpha-beta T cells present about two months after transplant were reported to originate from several hundred expanded graft clones.

This CDR3 region has 14 residues. The J segment lost 3 bases and the V segment lost 5 bases, leaving 5 bases of the junction unmatched. CDR1 and CDR2 (germline): KGHSH, LQKENI. This specimen was PBMCs, taken before TCRalphabeta/CD19-depleted stem cell transplant. This receptor was obtained from a boy younger than 18 with acute myeloid leukemia, due to receive a stem cell transplant. The genes are TRBV18 and TRBJ2-7, with 9 positions matching TRBD1. In DNA, the CDR3 is TGTGCCAGCTCATGGGACAGGGTCGTCTACGAGCAGTACGTC. It translates to CASSWDRVVYEQYV.